A selection of T cell receptor beta chains follows, all from one sample in a study of cytomegalovirus exposure and HLA in healthy donors. TCRdb's table, derived via immunoSEQ multiplex PCR, lists solely in-frame clones and lacks some. The sample has about 140,000 clones, 77% seen once. Sequenced material: PBMCs. The receptors originated from a male donor in good health and CMV-seronegative. Each CDR3 is given with its conserved first and last residue. Fields, in order: V gene, J gene, D gene, clone size, CDR3 protein, CDR3 DNA. D genes are given only for firm matches. Rows give clone size only sometimes, using once, few, many, or a class for an expanded clone.

TRBV4-1,TRBJ2-7,TRBD1,.,CASSQADRENEQYF,TGCGCCAGCAGCCAAGCTGACAGGGAAAACGAGCAGTACTTC
TRBV7-9,TRBJ2-6,.,.,CASSLRGAGANVLTF,TGTGCCAGCAGCTTACGGGGTGCTGGGGCCAACGTCCTGACTTTC
TRBV6-5,TRBJ2-2,.,.,CASMRQRNTGELFF,TGTGCCAGCATGAGACAGAGAAACACCGGGGAGCTGTTTTTT
TRBV12-2,TRBJ2-7,.,.,CASRFSHDERGKYEQYF,TGTGCAAGTCGCTTCTCTCACGACGAGCGGGGCAAATACGAGCAGTACTTC
TRBV7-9,TRBJ2-1,.,.,CASSPPLGGSYNEQFF,TGTGCCAGCAGTCCTCCGCTTGGGGGGTCCTACAATGAGCAGTTCTTC
TRBV11-1,TRBJ1-1,.,.,CASSQDTKNTEAFF,TGTGCCAGCAGCCAGGACACCAAGAACACTGAAGCTTTCTTT
TRBV2,TRBJ2-1,TRBD2,few,CASNGREATYNEQFF,TGTGCCAGCAACGGGCGGGAGGCCACCTACAATGAGCAGTTCTTC
TRBV13,TRBJ2-1,.,.,CASSLDVGNEQFF,TGTGCCAGCAGCTTAGACGTCGGGAATGAGCAGTTCTTC
TRBV2,TRBJ2-1,TRBD2,.,CASSPTSGGVGEQFF,TGTGCCAGCAGCCCGACTAGCGGGGGGGTGGGTGAGCAGTTCTTC
TRBV11-1,TRBJ2-5,.,once,CASGEGDQETQYF,TGTGCCAGCGGGGAGGGGGACCAAGAGACCCAGTACTTC
TRBV7-2,TRBJ2-3,.,.,CASSLYIDTQYF,TGTGCCAGCAGCTTATACATAGATACGCAGTATTTT
TRBV6-5,TRBJ2-1,TRBD2,.,CASTIGLGLYNEQFF,TGTGCCAGCACGATAGGACTAGGTCTCTACAATGAGCAGTTCTTC
TRBV2,TRBJ2-5,TRBD2,.,CASSGPSGGEQETQYF,TGTGCCAGCAGTGGTCCTAGCGGGGGAGAGCAAGAGACCCAGTACTTC
TRBV27,TRBJ1-6,.,.,CASSFFSPYNSPLHF,TGTGCCAGCAGTTTTTTCTCTCCCTATAATTCACCCCTCCACTTT
TRBV4-1,TRBJ1-2,.,few,CASSQGVDRSYGYTF,TGCGCCAGCAGCCAAGGCGTCGACAGGAGCTATGGCTACACCTTC
TRBV10-3,TRBJ2-6,TRBD1,.,CAISDPSVRVTGAHSSGANVLTF,TGTGCCATCAGTGACCCTAGCGTTCGTGTGACAGGGGCCCATTCCTCTGGGGCCAACGTCCTGACTTTC
TRBV28,TRBJ2-6,.,.,CASSRAGANVLTF,TGTGCCAGCAGTCGGGCTGGGGCCAACGTCCTGACTTTC
TRBV5-8,TRBJ2-5,TRBD2,.,CASSRTSGSKETQYF,TGTGCCAGCAGCCGGACTAGCGGGAGTAAGGAGACCCAGTACTTC
TRBV9,TRBJ2-5,.,.,CASSVATGETQYF,TGTGCCAGCAGCGTCGCGACGGGAGAGACCCAGTACTTC
TRBV19,TRBJ1-2,.,.,CASSIQGGGYTF,TGTGCCAGTAGTATACAGGGAGGCGGCTACACCTTC
TRBV7-9,TRBJ2-3,TRBD2,.,CASSSFSGGGTDTQYF,TGTGCCAGCAGCTCCTTTTCGGGAGGGGGCACAGATACGCAGTATTTT
TRBV7-9,TRBJ2-5,TRBD2,few,CASSLAGGAGETQYF,TGTGCCAGCAGCTTAGCCGGGGGGGCCGGGGAGACCCAGTACTTC
TRBV27,TRBJ2-7,TRBD2,.,CASSSPTSGSPNEQYF,TGTGCCAGCAGTTCACCGACTAGCGGGAGTCCCAACGAGCAGTACTTC
TRBV4-1,TRBJ2-1,TRBD2,few,CASSQPGLVYEQFF,TGCGCCAGCAGCCAACCGGGACTAGTTTACGAGCAGTTCTTC
TRBV15,TRBJ2-7,.,.,CATSRELREQYF,TGTGCCACCAGCAGAGAACTCAGGGAGCAGTACTTC
TRBV6-1,TRBJ1-2,.,.,CASNLRGYGYTF,TGTGCCAGCAACTTGCGGGGCTATGGCTACACCTTC
TRBV4-1,TRBJ1-3,.,.,CASSHGGFGNTIYF,TGCGCCAGCAGCCACGGAGGGTTTGGAAACACCATATATTTT